This is a list of T cell receptor beta chains from one sample in a study of Ad26.COV2.S vaccination and SARS-CoV-2 variants. Assay: immunoSEQ multiplex PCR; the TCRdb copy retains only in-frame clones and omits some. The sample has 350,000 to 550,000 clones, 75% to 90% seen once. The sample was peripheral blood, taken in a trial of Ad26.COV2.S vaccine versus placebo. These receptors were obtained from a person aged 18 to 65 who received the Ad26.COV2.S COVID-19 vaccine or a placebo. Each CDR3 is given with its conserved first and last residue. Each record gives: CDR3 length, D gene, V gene, J gene, clone size, CDR3 DNA, CDR3 protein. D genes are given only for firm matches. Some rows have no size entry. The others give once, few or many, or a class for an expanded clone.

cdr3_length: 18
d_call: .
v_call: TRBV19
j_call: TRBJ1-1
clone_size: .
cdr3_nt: TGTGCCAGTAGTATAGTTAGGATCTGGGGTACCCAGAACACTGAAGCTTTCTTT
cdr3_aa: CASSIVRIWGTQNTEAFF

cdr3_length: 14
d_call: .
v_call: TRBV6-6
j_call: TRBJ2-5
clone_size: .
cdr3_nt: TGTGCCAGCGTCCGAGGACAGCGTCGGGAGACCCAGTACTTC
cdr3_aa: CASVRGQRRETQYF

cdr3_length: 13
d_call: .
v_call: TRBV5-6
j_call: TRBJ1-2
clone_size: .
cdr3_nt: TGTGCCAGCAGCTTGACCCAGACCTATGGCTACACCTTC
cdr3_aa: CASSLTQTYGYTF

cdr3_length: 15
d_call: .
v_call: TRBV18
j_call: TRBJ1-4
clone_size: .
cdr3_nt: TGTGCCAGCTCACCTCTAGGACAACCAAATGAAAAACTGTTTTTT
cdr3_aa: CASSPLGQPNEKLFF

cdr3_length: 16
d_call: TRBD2
v_call: TRBV6-6
j_call: TRBJ2-2
clone_size: .
cdr3_nt: TGTGCCAGCACGGGGGGGCGCACAGCGAACACCGGGGAGCTGTTTTTT
cdr3_aa: CASTGGRTANTGELFF

cdr3_length: 16
d_call: .
v_call: TRBV5-1
j_call: TRBJ2-5
clone_size: .
cdr3_nt: TGCGCCAGCAGCTCTGGGTCCTATCGCGGAACGGAGACCCAGTACTTC
cdr3_aa: CASSSGSYRGTETQYF

cdr3_length: 15
d_call: .
v_call: TRBV5-4
j_call: TRBJ1-4
clone_size: .
cdr3_nt: TGTGCCAGCAGCTTGACCGGCGGCGGCAATGAAAAACTGTTTTTT
cdr3_aa: CASSLTGGGNEKLFF

cdr3_length: 13
d_call: .
v_call: TRBV5-1
j_call: TRBJ2-2
clone_size: .
cdr3_nt: TGCGCCAGCAGCTGGGAGGTAACCGGGGAGCTGTTTTTT
cdr3_aa: CASSWEVTGELFF

cdr3_length: 14
d_call: TRBD1
v_call: TRBV9
j_call: TRBJ1-1
clone_size: once
cdr3_nt: TGTGCCAGCAGCGTAGACTCAGGGGGCTCTGAAGCTTTCTTT
cdr3_aa: CASSVDSGGSEAFF

cdr3_length: 15
d_call: .
v_call: TRBV11-1
j_call: TRBJ1-6
clone_size: .
cdr3_nt: TGTGCCAGCAGCTTAGTCGGCCAGGGGCATTCACCCCTCCACTTT
cdr3_aa: CASSLVGQGHSPLHF

cdr3_length: 16
d_call: .
v_call: TRBV5-1
j_call: TRBJ1-6
clone_size: .
cdr3_nt: TGCGCCAGCAGCTTGGGCTATGACAGGAAGAATTCACCCCTCCACTTT
cdr3_aa: CASSLGYDRKNSPLHF

cdr3_length: 15
d_call: TRBD1
v_call: TRBV11-2
j_call: TRBJ1-2
clone_size: once
cdr3_nt: TGTGCCAGCAGCTTAGATTGGGGACAGACATATGGCTACACCTTC
cdr3_aa: CASSLDWGQTYGYTF

cdr3_length: 14
d_call: TRBD1
v_call: TRBV29-1
j_call: TRBJ1-3
clone_size: .
cdr3_nt: TGCAGCGTAGACGGACAGGTCTCTGGAAACACCATATATTTT
cdr3_aa: CSVDGQVSGNTIYF

cdr3_length: 13
d_call: .
v_call: TRBV6-5
j_call: TRBJ2-7
clone_size: .
cdr3_nt: TGTGCCAGCAGTTATAACAGGGCAAGCGAGCAGTACTTC
cdr3_aa: CASSYNRASEQYF

cdr3_length: 14
d_call: .
v_call: TRBV7-2
j_call: TRBJ1-2
clone_size: once
cdr3_nt: TGTGCCAGCAGCTCCAAAGCGGACGGCTATGGCTACACCTTC
cdr3_aa: CASSSKADGYGYTF

cdr3_length: 14
d_call: .
v_call: TRBV2
j_call: TRBJ2-1
clone_size: .
cdr3_nt: TGTGCCAGCAACGGACAGCTCTCCTACAATGAGCAGTTCTTC
cdr3_aa: CASNGQLSYNEQFF

cdr3_length: 14
d_call: .
v_call: TRBV9
j_call: TRBJ2-7
clone_size: .
cdr3_nt: TGTGCCAGCAGCACAGGAGGGTCCCACTACGAGCAGTACTTC
cdr3_aa: CASSTGGSHYEQYF

cdr3_length: 15
d_call: .
v_call: TRBV6-2/TRBV6-3
j_call: TRBJ2-7
clone_size: .
cdr3_nt: TGTGCCAGCAGTCGTCAGACAGGTTATTCCTACGAGCAGTACTTC
cdr3_aa: CASSRQTGYSYEQYF

cdr3_length: 13
d_call: TRBD1
v_call: TRBV30
j_call: TRBJ1-5
clone_size: .
cdr3_nt: TGTGCCTGGGCCAACAGGGGTAGTCAGCCCCAGCATTTT
cdr3_aa: CAWANRGSQPQHF

cdr3_length: 15
d_call: .
v_call: TRBV10-3
j_call: TRBJ1-5
clone_size: .
cdr3_nt: TGTGCCATCAGTGAGTCGAACGGGGGCGGACAGCCCCAGCATTTT
cdr3_aa: CAISESNGGGQPQHF

cdr3_length: 12
d_call: .
v_call: TRBV6-1
j_call: TRBJ2-7
clone_size: .
cdr3_nt: TGTGCCAGCAGTGAGGGGAGCTACGAGCAGTACTTC
cdr3_aa: CASSEGSYEQYF

cdr3_length: 10
d_call: .
v_call: TRBV29-1
j_call: TRBJ1-1
clone_size: .
cdr3_nt: TGCAGCGTAGAACAGGCTGTGGCTTTCTTT
cdr3_aa: CSVEQAVAFF

cdr3_length: 15
d_call: .
v_call: TRBV18
j_call: TRBJ1-2
clone_size: .
cdr3_nt: TGTGCCAGCTCACGGACGTTCCCCACTACGGATGGCTACACCTTC
cdr3_aa: CASSRTFPTTDGYTF

cdr3_length: 18
d_call: TRBD1
v_call: TRBV6-4
j_call: TRBJ1-5
clone_size: .
cdr3_nt: TGTGCCAGCAGTGACCACAAAGGAGGGGGCAGGGAGATGCAGCCCCAGCATTTT
cdr3_aa: CASSDHKGGGREMQPQHF

cdr3_length: 14
d_call: .
v_call: TRBV29-1
j_call: TRBJ2-1
clone_size: .
cdr3_nt: TGCAGCGTTGAAAGGCGCTTCCTTGACAATGAGCAGTTCTTC
cdr3_aa: CSVERRFLDNEQFF

cdr3_length: 13
d_call: .
v_call: TRBV6-2/TRBV6-3
j_call: TRBJ2-3
clone_size: .
cdr3_nt: TGTGCCAGCAGTCCGCAGCTCACAGATACGCAGTATTTT
cdr3_aa: CASSPQLTDTQYF

cdr3_length: 16
d_call: TRBD2
v_call: TRBV7-9
j_call: TRBJ2-1
clone_size: .
cdr3_nt: TGTGCCAGCAGCTCCAGACTAGCGGGAGCGTACAATGAGCAGTTCTTC
cdr3_aa: CASSSRLAGAYNEQFF

cdr3_length: 15
d_call: .
v_call: TRBV7-3
j_call: TRBJ2-2
clone_size: .
cdr3_nt: TGTGCCAGCAGCTTAGTGGGGGGGCTCCCCGGGGAGCTGTTTTTT
cdr3_aa: CASSLVGGLPGELFF

cdr3_length: 14
d_call: .
v_call: TRBV18
j_call: TRBJ2-5
clone_size: .
cdr3_nt: TGTGCCAGCTCTCCTTCAGGTGGCGGGGAGACCCAGTACTTC
cdr3_aa: CASSPSGGGETQYF

cdr3_length: 16
d_call: .
v_call: TRBV7-2
j_call: TRBJ1-2
clone_size: .
cdr3_nt: TGTGCCAGCAGGGACCGGCTGTGGGGGAGTAACTATGGCTACACCTTC
cdr3_aa: CASRDRLWGSNYGYTF

cdr3_length: 16
d_call: .
v_call: TRBV3-1/TRBV3-2
j_call: TRBJ2-3
clone_size: .
cdr3_nt: TGTGCCAGCAGCCAAGATCTGGGACACATCACAGATACGCAGTATTTT
cdr3_aa: CASSQDLGHITDTQYF

cdr3_length: 15
d_call: .
v_call: TRBV18
j_call: TRBJ2-7
clone_size: .
cdr3_nt: TGTGCCAGCTCACCCCAGGGCCTACCCTCCTACGAGCAGTACTTC
cdr3_aa: CASSPQGLPSYEQYF

cdr3_length: 18
d_call: TRBD2
v_call: TRBV4-3
j_call: TRBJ2-1
clone_size: .
cdr3_nt: TGCGCCAGCAGCCGTAGGGGTGATAGCGGGAGCTTAAACAATGAGCAGTTCTTC
cdr3_aa: CASSRRGDSGSLNNEQFF

cdr3_length: 15
d_call: .
v_call: TRBV6-5
j_call: TRBJ2-3
clone_size: .
cdr3_nt: TGTGCCAGCAAAGACCCATGGCGACCCACAGATACGCAGTATTTT
cdr3_aa: CASKDPWRPTDTQYF

cdr3_length: 17
d_call: TRBD1
v_call: TRBV18
j_call: TRBJ2-1
clone_size: .
cdr3_nt: TGTGCCAGCTCACCGCTTACTCCGGGACAGTCCTACAATGAGCAGTTCTTC
cdr3_aa: CASSPLTPGQSYNEQFF

cdr3_length: 15
d_call: TRBD2
v_call: TRBV10-2
j_call: TRBJ2-7
clone_size: .
cdr3_nt: TGCGCCAGCAGTGAGGGACTAGCGGCCTCCTACGAGCAGTACTTC
cdr3_aa: CASSEGLAASYEQYF

cdr3_length: 14
d_call: .
v_call: TRBV28
j_call: TRBJ2-2
clone_size: .
cdr3_nt: TGTGCCAGCAGTTTAGGAGGGGCGTCCGGGGAGCTGTTTTTT
cdr3_aa: CASSLGGASGELFF

cdr3_length: 13
d_call: TRBD1
v_call: TRBV19
j_call: TRBJ1-3
clone_size: .
cdr3_nt: TGTGCCACGGACAGGGACTCTGGAAACACCATATATTTT
cdr3_aa: CATDRDSGNTIYF

cdr3_length: 16
d_call: .
v_call: TRBV11-1
j_call: TRBJ1-1
clone_size: once
cdr3_nt: TGTGCCAGCAGCTTAGGTCGCAGGCTTATGAACACTGAAGCTTTCTTT
cdr3_aa: CASSLGRRLMNTEAFF

cdr3_length: 16
d_call: TRBD2
v_call: TRBV7-9
j_call: TRBJ2-2
clone_size: .
cdr3_nt: TGTGCCAGCAGCTTAGGGGAGGGGCCCCCCACCGGGGAGCTGTTTTTT
cdr3_aa: CASSLGEGPPTGELFF

cdr3_length: 14
d_call: TRBD1
v_call: TRBV2
j_call: TRBJ1-4
clone_size: .
cdr3_nt: TGTGCCAGCAGTGCACAGGGGAGTAGTGAAAAACTGTTTTTT
cdr3_aa: CASSAQGSSEKLFF

cdr3_length: 19
d_call: TRBD2
v_call: TRBV7-8
j_call: TRBJ2-1
clone_size: .
cdr3_nt: TGTGCCAGCAGCCCAAGGCGGGTAGCGGGGGGGGGCTCCTACAATGAGCAGTTCTTC
cdr3_aa: CASSPRRVAGGGSYNEQFF

cdr3_length: 16
d_call: .
v_call: TRBV9
j_call: TRBJ2-3
clone_size: .
cdr3_nt: TGTGCCAGCAGCGTAGGAGCTAGCGCGACCACAGATACGCAGTATTTT
cdr3_aa: CASSVGASATTDTQYF

cdr3_length: 17
d_call: TRBD2
v_call: TRBV6-2/TRBV6-3
j_call: TRBJ2-3
clone_size: .
cdr3_nt: TGTGCCAGCAGTCATCGTATAGCGGGGGTGAGCACAGATACGCAGTATTTT
cdr3_aa: CASSHRIAGVSTDTQYF

cdr3_length: 15
d_call: TRBD1
v_call: TRBV10-3
j_call: TRBJ1-6
clone_size: .
cdr3_nt: TGTGCCATCAGTGAGTTAGGACAGGGGTATTCACCCCTCCACTTT
cdr3_aa: CAISELGQGYSPLHF

cdr3_length: 15
d_call: .
v_call: TRBV7-9
j_call: TRBJ2-3
clone_size: .
cdr3_nt: TGTGCCAGCAGCGGCCCCGGGACAATCACAGATACGCAGTATTTT
cdr3_aa: CASSGPGTITDTQYF

cdr3_length: 16
d_call: TRBD1
v_call: TRBV14
j_call: TRBJ2-1
clone_size: .
cdr3_nt: TGTGCCAGCAGCCAAACCGGGACAGGGTATGACAATGAGCAGTTCTTC
cdr3_aa: CASSQTGTGYDNEQFF

cdr3_length: 16
d_call: TRBD2
v_call: TRBV13
j_call: TRBJ2-5
clone_size: once
cdr3_nt: TGTGCCAGCAGCCTCCGACTAGCGGGGCTTCAAGAGACCCAGTACTTC
cdr3_aa: CASSLRLAGLQETQYF

cdr3_length: 12
d_call: .
v_call: TRBV12-3/TRBV12-4
j_call: TRBJ2-5
clone_size: .
cdr3_nt: TGTGCCAGCAGGACCCCCGGAGAGACCCAGTACTTC
cdr3_aa: CASRTPGETQYF

cdr3_length: 14
d_call: TRBD2
v_call: TRBV7-8
j_call: TRBJ2-5
clone_size: once
cdr3_nt: TGTGCCAGCAGCTGGGGGACTAGCGAAGAGACCCAGTACTTC
cdr3_aa: CASSWGTSEETQYF

cdr3_length: 18
d_call: TRBD2
v_call: TRBV11-3
j_call: TRBJ2-1
clone_size: few
cdr3_nt: TGTGCCAGCAGCCCCTCCGGACTAGCGGGAGGTAGGGACAATGAGCAGTTCTTC
cdr3_aa: CASSPSGLAGGRDNEQFF

cdr3_length: 15
d_call: TRBD2
v_call: TRBV5-1
j_call: TRBJ2-1
clone_size: .
cdr3_nt: TGCGCCAGCAGCTTGACGGGACTAGACGGATATGAGCAGTTCTTC
cdr3_aa: CASSLTGLDGYEQFF

cdr3_length: 15
d_call: TRBD2
v_call: TRBV5-4
j_call: TRBJ2-7
clone_size: once
cdr3_nt: TGTGCCAGCAGTTGGCTTAGCGGGGGATCCTACGAGCAGTACTTC
cdr3_aa: CASSWLSGGSYEQYF

cdr3_length: 14
d_call: .
v_call: TRBV11-1
j_call: TRBJ1-1
clone_size: .
cdr3_nt: TGTGCCAGCAGCCGCGGACGCGTGAACACTGAAGCTTTCTTT
cdr3_aa: CASSRGRVNTEAFF

cdr3_length: 10
d_call: .
v_call: TRBV20-1
j_call: TRBJ2-5
clone_size: .
cdr3_nt: TGCAGTGCTGGCAGGGGGGACCAGTACTTC
cdr3_aa: CSAGRGDQYF

cdr3_length: 14
d_call: TRBD1
v_call: TRBV4-3
j_call: TRBJ1-4
clone_size: .
cdr3_nt: TGCGCCAGCAGGGCCGGGACAGGGTCTGCAAAACTGTTTTTT
cdr3_aa: CASRAGTGSAKLFF